Ten or more counts support the clone carrying this T cell receptor beta chain. What it binds is not known. These data are taken from a study of identical twins. This CDR3 spans 11 amino acids. V lost 7 bases and J lost 3, with 6 bases in between. Per the germline V gene, CDR1 is SEHNR and CDR2 is FQNEAQ (reference sequence). Everyone who gave samples was a healthy Caucasian. Study-level results: In monozygotic twins, models underestimated the sharing of out-of-frame TCR alpha. Surplus twin overlap in beta out-of-frame sequences was less pronounced. Cross-sectional statistical analysis, not tracking of the same donors, underpinned the conclusions.

TCRdb reanalysed the 5' RACE reads using MiXCR and keeps one entry per CDR3 protein. The profile shows about 530,000 distinct CDR3 sequences, 13% to 15% of them singletons. The sample was also reused in another study, on yellow fever vaccine responses in identical twins.

The gene calls are TRBV7-9 and TRBJ1-1; no definite D call. Sequenced: CD4+ T cells sorted from blood. The clonotype originates from a woman between 18 and 29 years old in good health. CDR3 DNA: TGTGCCAGCACCGGGGACACTGAAGCTTTCTTT. Amino acid sequence: CASTGDTEAFF.